This TCR beta chain was sequenced for a study of blood T cell repertoires in COVID-19 (dated by TCRdb to about 2020). Context from the whole study: Samples covering the acute and convalescent phases of COVID-19 were provided by collaborators in the United States, Italy and Spain. The material from the prospective study consisted of cDNA or gDNA derived from T cells, B-cell-depleted T cells, or PBMCs. Subjects who had been exposed to COVID-19, were actively infected with it, or had recovered from it provided the deeply sampled blood TCRbeta repertoires that made up the dataset. The repertoires were released in a freely available public database intended as a resource for research on the immune response to SARS-CoV-2. Samples came from the ongoing ImmuneRACE study (first 160 participants) plus 1,254 subjects from 6 global collaborators. Sample metadata almost always included a de-identified subject ID, COVID-19 status, age in years and sex. Where available, HLA class I and class II types were obtained from metadata supplied by the sample provider rather than from assay-based typing.

The CDR3 runs 16 residues from the cysteine to the phenylalanine. The CDR3 DNA has 48 bases and is translated from base 1. V sheds 5 bases and J sheds 1 base, leaving 18 bases between their ends. The germline V gene (reference sequence) gives CDR1 as SGHKS and CDR2 as YYEKEE. TCRbeta CDR3 regions were amplified from genomic DNA by means of the immunoSEQ Assay, a bias-controlled multiplex PCR. Per the source publication's procedure: Nucleated cell counts per sample were estimated from amplification of reference gene primers within the assay. Sequence reads were collapsed and filtered to measure the absolute abundance of every unique TCRbeta CDR3 rearrangement. For each sample, productive Simpson clonality was calculated as the square root of Simpson's diversity index across productive rearrangements. What TCRdb holds here is the immuneACCESS table cut down to in-frame rearrangements. Part of the clones is not present; checked against another copy, under half of the missing clones reflect an unresolved V gene, and the others are unexplained. V and J calls and clone size come straight from that table; D and trimming were deduced from the DNA. A total of about 220,000 clones appear in this sample, about 87% of them only once. The ten largest clonotypes hold more than 2.5% of the sample.

As for this clone: Its cognate antigen has yet to be identified. Per-nucleotide qualities are absent, and no much larger clonotype sits a single base away.

Overall results and qualifications from the work: Clinical and demographic metadata were provided uncurated, with the amount varying by source and participant.

In the prospective study, participants were 18 to 89 years old, resided in approximately 22 geographic areas of the United States, and were enrolled through a virtual design. Cohort assignment in the prospective study relied on participant-reported clinical history from a screening survey and a study questionnaire. Recovered participants in ImmuneRACE Cohort 3 were defined by two consecutive negative NP/OP PCR tests, clearance by a healthcare professional, or resolution of symptoms. Mobile phlebotomists in the prospective study collected whole blood, serum and a nasopharyngeal or oropharyngeal swab from every participant. Participants in the prospective study had the option to provide additional blood draws and questionnaires over an approximately two-month period. Blood samples from the prospective study were shipped frozen or at room temperature prior to DNA extraction.

The rearrangement combines TRBV5-5 with TRBJ1-1; the D region possibly corresponds to TRBD1 (6 bases align). Input material: PBMCs or T cells enriched from blood (not recorded which). This receptor was identified in a woman aged 30 to 39 who had recovered from COVID-19. The bases read TGTGCCAGCAGGCAACCAGGGGCTCAGGAGAACACTGAAGCTTTCTTT. Its protein is CASRQPGAQENTEAFF.